Listed below are T cell receptor beta chains from one sample, sequenced in a study of T-cell memory formation after mild COVID-19. TCRdb fed the 5' RACE reads into MiXCR, producing one record per CDR3 protein. The profile shows about 290,000 distinct CDR3 sequences, less than 20% of them singletons. Source material: PBMCs or a T cell subset sorted from them (not recorded which). The receptor source for this set is a man in his late teens or twenties who had mild COVID-19 (a few samples of this study predate the infection). Cell type and time point are not known. Both conserved end residues are part of each CDR3. A D gene is named only where the DNA matches it firmly. Not every row has a clone size; where given, it reads once, few, many or a size class.

>.|.|TRBV21-1|TRBJ2-1
TGTGCCAGCAGCCACTTAGGGGGTAATGAGCAGTTCTTC
CASSHLGGNEQFF
>many|.|TRBV5-1|TRBJ1-2
TGCGCCAGCAGCTTCGACGGGAGCGGCTACACCTTC
CASSFDGSGYTF
>.|.|TRBV5-1|TRBJ1-2
TGCGCCAGCAGCTTGGAGACGGAGGGGTGGATCGGCTACACCTTC
CASSLETEGWIGYTF
>.|TRBD2|TRBV6-5|TRBJ2-3
TGTGCCAGCAGTCCCCTGACTAGCGGATGGGATACGCAGTATTTT
CASSPLTSGWDTQYF
>few|.|TRBV7-2|TRBJ1-4
TGTGCCAGCAGCTTAGTGTCGGCAGGTCGAGGGACGGCACTGTTTTTT
CASSLVSAGRGTALFF
>few|TRBD2|TRBV20-1|TRBJ2-3
TGCAGCCGACTAGCGGGGAGCACAGATACGCAGTATTTT
CSRLAGSTDTQYF
>.|.|TRBV3-1|TRBJ1-6
TGTGCCAGCAGCCAAGGGGGTAATTCACCCCTCCACTTT
CASSQGGNSPLHF
>.|TRBD2|TRBV27|TRBJ2-2
TGTGCCAGCAGGTCTGGAAGAGCGGGGGGGCCTAGCGCCGGGGAGCTGTTTTTT
CASRSGRAGGPSAGELFF
>.|TRBD1|TRBV10-2|TRBJ2-5
TGCGCCAGCGGACAGGGCCTTCAAGAGACCCAGTACTTC
CASGQGLQETQYF
>many|TRBD2|TRBV7-2|TRBJ2-5
TGTGCCAGCAGCTTAAGCGGGAGCCAAGAGACCCAGTACTTC
CASSLSGSQETQYF
>few|.|TRBV6-5|TRBJ1-6
TGTGCCAGCAGCCCCTCCTGGAATAATTCACCCCTCCACTTT
CASSPSWNNSPLHF
>.|.|TRBV7-2|TRBJ2-1
TGTGCCAGCAGCTTAGGACTGTTGGTCGATGAGCAGTTCTTC
CASSLGLLVDEQFF
>.|.|TRBV5-1|TRBJ2-1
TGCGCCAGCACGAGGACTGAGTACAATGAGCAGTTCTTC
CASTRTEYNEQFF
>few|.|TRBV4-3|TRBJ1-1
TGCGCCAGCAGCCAAGGGGCTTGGGAGGGAGGCACTGAAGCTTTCTTT
CASSQGAWEGGTEAFF
>.|TRBD1|TRBV20-1|TRBJ2-2
TGCAGTGCCCAAGGGACAGGTGGTGCTAGCGCTAACACCGGGGAGCTGTTTTTT
CSAQGTGGASANTGELFF
>.|TRBD1|TRBV6-5|TRBJ1-3
TGTGCCAGCAGTGCCTCGACAGGGGGTAGAAACACCATATATTTT
CASSASTGGRNTIYF
>.|.|TRBV7-2|TRBJ2-2
TGTGCCAGCGGGGGAGGGGGCTTCGGGGAGCTGTTTTTT
CASGGGGFGELFF
>.|.|TRBV20-1|TRBJ2-5
TGCAGTGCTTCAGGCGGGGGCATCCAAGAGACCCAGTACTTC
CSASGGGIQETQYF
>.|.|TRBV12-3/TRBV12-4|TRBJ2-5
TGTGCCAGCAGTTTAGCGCTAAGGGGGTGGGGATCGGAGACCCAGTACTTC
CASSLALRGWGSETQYF
>few|.|TRBV7-7|TRBJ2-1
TGTGCTAGCAGCTTAGGGTCCCAGGGGTACAATGAGCAGTTCTTC
CASSLGSQGYNEQFF
>many|.|TRBV7-9|TRBJ2-1
TGTGCCAGCAGCTCGGGGTGGCTAGTGGGGTCCTACAATGAGCAGTTCTTC
CASSSGWLVGSYNEQFF
>many|TRBD1|TRBV12-3/TRBV12-4|TRBJ1-1
TGTGCCAGCAGTCTAGGACAGGGGCTTGAAGCTTTCTTT
CASSLGQGLEAFF
>few|.|TRBV6-5|TRBJ2-2
TGTGCCAGCAGTTATGCGGAAACCGGGGAGCTGTTTTTT
CASSYAETGELFF
>few|.|TRBV12-3/TRBV12-4|TRBJ2-2
TGTGCCAGCAGTTTCTGGCTGACCGGGGAGCTGTTTTTT
CASSFWLTGELFF
>once|TRBD1|TRBV24-1|TRBJ1-2
TGTGCCACCAGCCCGACAGGGGGCGACTATGGCTACACCTTC
CATSPTGGDYGYTF
>few|TRBD2|TRBV20-1|TRBJ2-1
TGCAGTGCTACCCCTCCGGGGGGGAATGAGCAGTTCTTC
CSATPPGGNEQFF
>many|.|TRBV12-3/TRBV12-4|TRBJ2-1
TGTGCCAGCAGTTTGCGGGGGCTGAATGAGCAGTTCTTC
CASSLRGLNEQFF
>few|TRBD2|TRBV15|TRBJ2-1
TGTGCCACCAGCAGATCGACTAGCGGGTACAATGAGCAGTTCTTC
CATSRSTSGYNEQFF
>few|.|TRBV6-2/TRBV6-3|TRBJ2-1
TGTGCCAGCACCTTTTCGTGGCGGGACGTCCGCTCCTACAATGAGCAGTTCTTC
CASTFSWRDVRSYNEQFF
>.|TRBD1|TRBV2|TRBJ2-1
TGTGCCAGCTGCTACGGACAGGGGGTTTACAATGAGCAGTTCTTC
CASCYGQGVYNEQFF
>few|.|TRBV4-1|TRBJ2-5
TGCGCCAGCAGCCAAGATGGAGGCCTACAGGAGACCCAGTACTTC
CASSQDGGLQETQYF
>.|.|TRBV30|TRBJ1-2
TGTGCCTGGAGTGTAATACGGGGCTATGGCTACACCTTC
CAWSVIRGYGYTF
>few|TRBD1|TRBV5-1|TRBJ1-2
TGCGCCAGCAGGGAAGGGGGCACCTACTATGGCTACACCTTC
CASREGGTYYGYTF